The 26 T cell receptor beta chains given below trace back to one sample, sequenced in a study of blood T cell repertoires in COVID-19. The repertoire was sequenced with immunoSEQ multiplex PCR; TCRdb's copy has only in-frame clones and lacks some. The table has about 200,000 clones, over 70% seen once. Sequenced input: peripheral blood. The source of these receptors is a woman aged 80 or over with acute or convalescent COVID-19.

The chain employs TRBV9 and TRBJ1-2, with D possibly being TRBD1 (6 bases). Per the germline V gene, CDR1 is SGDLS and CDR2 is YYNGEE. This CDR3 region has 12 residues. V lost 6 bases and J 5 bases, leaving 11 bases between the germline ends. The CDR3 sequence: CASNRDGYGYTF. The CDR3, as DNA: TGTGCCAGCAACAGGGATGGGTATGGCTACACCTTC.

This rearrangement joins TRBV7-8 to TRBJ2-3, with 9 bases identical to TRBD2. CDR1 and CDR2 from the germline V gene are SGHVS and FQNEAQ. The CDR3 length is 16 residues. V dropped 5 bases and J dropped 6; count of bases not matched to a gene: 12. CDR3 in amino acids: CASSTLGGRGVDTQYF. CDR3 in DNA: TGTGCCAGCAGCACCCTGGGCGGGAGGGGGGTGGATACGCAGTATTTT.

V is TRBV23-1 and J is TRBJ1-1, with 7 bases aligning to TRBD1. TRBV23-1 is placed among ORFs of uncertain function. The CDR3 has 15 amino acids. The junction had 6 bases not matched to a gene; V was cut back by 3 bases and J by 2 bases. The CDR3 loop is CASSHSGTANTEAFF. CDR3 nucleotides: TGCGCCAGCAGTCATTCCGGGACAGCAAACACTGAAGCTTTCTTT.

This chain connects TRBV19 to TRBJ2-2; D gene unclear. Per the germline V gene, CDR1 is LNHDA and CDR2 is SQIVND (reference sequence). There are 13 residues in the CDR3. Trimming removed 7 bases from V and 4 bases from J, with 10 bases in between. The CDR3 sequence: CASMTFLTGELFF. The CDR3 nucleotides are TGTGCCAGTATGACTTTCCTCACCGGGGAGCTGTTTTTT.

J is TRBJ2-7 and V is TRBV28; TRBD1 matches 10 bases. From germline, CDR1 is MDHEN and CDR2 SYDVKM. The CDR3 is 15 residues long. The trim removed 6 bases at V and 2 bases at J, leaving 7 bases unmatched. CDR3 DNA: TGTGCCAGCAGCCCTACTGGGACAGGGGCCTACGAGCAGTACTTC. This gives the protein CASSPTGTGAYEQYF.

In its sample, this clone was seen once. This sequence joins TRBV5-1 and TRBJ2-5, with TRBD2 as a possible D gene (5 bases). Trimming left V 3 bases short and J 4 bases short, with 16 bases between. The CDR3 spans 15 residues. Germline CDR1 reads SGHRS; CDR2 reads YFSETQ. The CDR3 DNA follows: TGCGCCAGCAGCTCAGATGGGCTAGCTTTAGAGACCCAGTACTTC. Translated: CASSSDGLALETQYF.

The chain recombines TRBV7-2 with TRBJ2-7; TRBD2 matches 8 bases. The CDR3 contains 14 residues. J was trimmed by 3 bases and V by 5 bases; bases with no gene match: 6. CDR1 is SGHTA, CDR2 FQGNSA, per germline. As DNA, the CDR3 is TGTGCCAGCAGCCCAGCGGGGGATTTCTACGAGCAGTACTTC. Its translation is CASSPAGDFYEQYF.

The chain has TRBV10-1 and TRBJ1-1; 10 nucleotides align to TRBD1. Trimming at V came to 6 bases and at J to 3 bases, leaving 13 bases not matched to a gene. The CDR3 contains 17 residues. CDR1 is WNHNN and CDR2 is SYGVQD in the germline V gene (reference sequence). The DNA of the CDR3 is TGCGCCAGCAGGAGACTTTCGGGACAGGGGAAACACACTGAAGCTTTCTTT. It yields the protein CASRRLSGQGKHTEAFF.

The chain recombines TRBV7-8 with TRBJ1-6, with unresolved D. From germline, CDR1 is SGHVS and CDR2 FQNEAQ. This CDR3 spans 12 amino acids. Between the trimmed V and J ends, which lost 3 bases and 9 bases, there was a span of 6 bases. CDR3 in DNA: TGTGCCAGCAGCTTGAACGGTTCACCCCTCCACTTT. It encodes CASSLNGSPLHF.

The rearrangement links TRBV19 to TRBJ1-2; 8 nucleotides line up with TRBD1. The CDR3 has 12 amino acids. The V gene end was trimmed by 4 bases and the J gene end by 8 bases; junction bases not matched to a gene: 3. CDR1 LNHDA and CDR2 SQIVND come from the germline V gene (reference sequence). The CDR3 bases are TGTGCCAGTAGTACCCAGGGGGCGGGCTACACCTTC. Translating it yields CASSTQGAGYTF.

CDR3 nucleotides: TGTGCCAGCAGCTTAGAAGCGGGAGTAGAGACCCAGTACTTC. This encodes CASSLEAGVETQYF. The chain employs TRBV7-2 and TRBJ2-5; 8 positions match TRBD2. The CDR3 loop spans 14 amino acids. With 1 base clipped from V and 4 bases from J, the junction kept 2 bases outside the gene matches. Germline CDR1 SGHTA, CDR2 FQGNSA.

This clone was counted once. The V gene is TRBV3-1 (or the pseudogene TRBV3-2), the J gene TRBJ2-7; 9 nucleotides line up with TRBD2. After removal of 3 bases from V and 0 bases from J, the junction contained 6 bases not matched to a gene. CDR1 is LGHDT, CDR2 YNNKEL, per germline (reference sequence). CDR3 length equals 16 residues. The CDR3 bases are TGTGCCAGCAGCCATGTCCTAGCGGGGAGCTCCTACGAGCAGTACTTC. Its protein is CASSHVLAGSSYEQYF.

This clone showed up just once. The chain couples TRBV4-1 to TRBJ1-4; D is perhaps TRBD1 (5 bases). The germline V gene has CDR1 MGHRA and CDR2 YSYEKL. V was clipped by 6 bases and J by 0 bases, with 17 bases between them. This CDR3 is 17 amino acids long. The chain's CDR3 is CASRNPPQGSTNEKLFF. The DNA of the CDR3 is TGCGCCAGCAGAAACCCCCCTCAGGGCTCAACTAATGAAAAACTGTTTTTT.

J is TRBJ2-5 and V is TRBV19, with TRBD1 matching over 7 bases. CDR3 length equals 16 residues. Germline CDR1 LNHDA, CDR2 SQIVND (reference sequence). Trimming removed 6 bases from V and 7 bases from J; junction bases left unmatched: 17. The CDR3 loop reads CASSPTGTLYSGTQYF. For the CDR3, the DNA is TGTGCCAGTAGCCCGACAGGGACCCTTTATTCCGGGACCCAGTACTTC.

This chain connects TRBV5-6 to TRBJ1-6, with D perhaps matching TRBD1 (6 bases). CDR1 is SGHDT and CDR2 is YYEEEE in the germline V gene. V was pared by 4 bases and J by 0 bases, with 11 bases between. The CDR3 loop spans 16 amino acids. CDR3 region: CASSTQTGSYNSPLHF. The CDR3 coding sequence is TGTGCCAGCAGCACCCAGACAGGCTCCTATAATTCACCCCTCCACTTT.

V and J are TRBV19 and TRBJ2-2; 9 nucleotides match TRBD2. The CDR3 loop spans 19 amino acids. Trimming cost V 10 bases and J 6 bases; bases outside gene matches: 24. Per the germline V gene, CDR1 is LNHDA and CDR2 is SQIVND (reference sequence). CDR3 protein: CATHRGSGSAISRPGELFF. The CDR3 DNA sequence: TGTGCCACCCACCGAGGTAGCGGGAGCGCCATCAGCCGGCCCGGGGAGCTGTTTTTT.

The CDR3 sequence is CASSRGYEQYF. CDR3 coding DNA: TGTGCCAGCAGCCGGGGATACGAGCAGTACTTC. The gene calls are TRBV27 and TRBJ2-7, with a tentative D call TRBD2 (5 bases). CDR3 length equals 11 residues. V lost 6 bases to trimming and J lost 4 bases, with 7 bases between them. Germline V gene lookup returns CDR1 MNHEY and CDR2 SMNVEV (reference sequence).

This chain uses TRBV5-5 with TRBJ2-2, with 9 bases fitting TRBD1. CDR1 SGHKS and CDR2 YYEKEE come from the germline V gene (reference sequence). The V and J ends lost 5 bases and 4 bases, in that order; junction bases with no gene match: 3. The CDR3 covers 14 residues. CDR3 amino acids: CASSGDRATGELFF. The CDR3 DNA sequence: TGTGCCAGCAGTGGGGACAGGGCCACCGGGGAGCTGTTTTTT. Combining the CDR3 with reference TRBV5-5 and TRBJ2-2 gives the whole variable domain DAGVTQSPTHLIKTRGQQVTLRCSPISGHKSVSWYQQVLGQGPQFIFQYYEKEERGRGNFPDRFSARQFPNYSSELNVNALLLGDSALYLCASSGDRATGELFFGEGSRLTVL.

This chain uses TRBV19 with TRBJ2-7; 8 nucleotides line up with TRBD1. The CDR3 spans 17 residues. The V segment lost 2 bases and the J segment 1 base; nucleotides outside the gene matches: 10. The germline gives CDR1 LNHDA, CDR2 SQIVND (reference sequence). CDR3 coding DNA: TGTGCCAGTAGTATAAAGCTAGGGACAGGAAGGTCCTACGAGCAGTACTTC. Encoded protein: CASSIKLGTGRSYEQYF.

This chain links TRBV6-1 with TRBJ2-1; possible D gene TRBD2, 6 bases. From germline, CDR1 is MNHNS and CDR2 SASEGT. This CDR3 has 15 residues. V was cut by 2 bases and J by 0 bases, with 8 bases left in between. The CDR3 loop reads CASSELALSYNEQFF. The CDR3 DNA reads TGTGCCAGCAGTGAACTAGCGCTCTCCTACAATGAGCAGTTCTTC.

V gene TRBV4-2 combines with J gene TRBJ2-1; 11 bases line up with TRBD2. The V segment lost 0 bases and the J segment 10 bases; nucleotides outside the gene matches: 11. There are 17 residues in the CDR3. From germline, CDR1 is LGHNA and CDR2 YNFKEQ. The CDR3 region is CASSQDPLAGGPGEQFF. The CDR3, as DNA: TGTGCCAGCAGCCAAGATCCCCTAGCGGGGGGCCCCGGAGAGCAGTTCTTC.

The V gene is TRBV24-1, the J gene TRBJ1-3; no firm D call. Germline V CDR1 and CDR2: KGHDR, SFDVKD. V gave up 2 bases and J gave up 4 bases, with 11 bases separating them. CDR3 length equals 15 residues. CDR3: CATSDSGSGGNTIYF. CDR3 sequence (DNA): TGTGCCACCAGTGATTCGGGGAGTGGCGGAAACACCATATATTTT.

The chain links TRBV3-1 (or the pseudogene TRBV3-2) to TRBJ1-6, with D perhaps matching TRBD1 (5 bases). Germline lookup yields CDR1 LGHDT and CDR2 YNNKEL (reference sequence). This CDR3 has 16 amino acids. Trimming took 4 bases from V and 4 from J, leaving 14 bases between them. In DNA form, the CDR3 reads TGTGCCAGCAGCCCATCGAGGGGAGGGTATAATTCACCCCTCCACTTT. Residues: CASSPSRGGYNSPLHF.

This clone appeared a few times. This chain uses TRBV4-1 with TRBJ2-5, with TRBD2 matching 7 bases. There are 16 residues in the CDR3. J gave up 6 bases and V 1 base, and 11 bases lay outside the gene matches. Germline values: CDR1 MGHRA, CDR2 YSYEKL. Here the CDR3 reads CASSQGGGGNLKTQYF. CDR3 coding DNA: TGCGCCAGCAGCCAAGGGGGGGGAGGGAACTTAAAGACCCAGTACTTC.

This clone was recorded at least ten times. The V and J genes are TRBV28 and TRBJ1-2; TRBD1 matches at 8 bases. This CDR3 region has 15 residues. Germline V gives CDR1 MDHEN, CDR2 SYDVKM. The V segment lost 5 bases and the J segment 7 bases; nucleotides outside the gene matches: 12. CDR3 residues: CASSIPWGQDLGYTF. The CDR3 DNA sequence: TGTGCCAGCAGTATTCCTTGGGGACAGGACCTTGGCTACACCTTC.

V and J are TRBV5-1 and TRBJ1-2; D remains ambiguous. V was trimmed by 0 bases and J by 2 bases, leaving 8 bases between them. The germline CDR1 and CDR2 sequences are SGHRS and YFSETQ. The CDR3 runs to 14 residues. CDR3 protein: CASSLDTVNYGYTF. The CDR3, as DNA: TGCGCCAGCAGCTTGGATACAGTGAACTATGGCTACACCTTC.